The 9 T cell receptor beta chains below all came from one sample that was sequenced in a study of cytomegalovirus exposure and HLA in healthy donors. PCR amplification relied on 60 Vbeta primers (plus 13 Jbeta primers). The repertoire was sequenced with immunoSEQ multiplex PCR; TCRdb's copy has only in-frame clones and lacks some. The profile shows more than 75,000 clones, approximately 84% of them singletons. Sequencing input: PBMCs. The receptors stem from a woman under 30 in good health and CMV-seropositive.

The chain combines TRBV10-2 with TRBJ1-6; tentatively, D is TRBD1 (6 bases). Trimming stripped 2 bases from V and 10 bases from J, with 12 bases between. The CDR3 extends over 14 amino acids. Germline V gene data show CDR1 as WSHSY and CDR2 as SAAADI. CDR3 DNA sequence: TGCGCCAGCAGTGAGGGCAGGGGAGGGTCACCCCTCCACTTT. This sequence encodes CASSEGRGGSPLHF.

The chain uses TRBV5-1 and TRBJ2-7; 8 positions match TRBD2. The CDR3 runs to 14 residues. CDR1 and CDR2 from the germline V gene are SGHRS and YFSETQ. J lost 3 bases, V lost 4 bases, and 6 bases had no gene match. CDR3 amino acids: CASSGTGTSYEQYF. For the CDR3, the DNA is TGCGCCAGCAGCGGAACCGGGACTAGCTACGAGCAGTACTTC.

This clone appeared once. The CDR3 loop reads CASNYLATNEKLFF. The CDR3 nucleotides are TGTGCCAGCAATTATCTTGCAACTAATGAAAAACTGTTTTTT. V gene TRBV2 combines with J gene TRBJ1-4; D remains ambiguous. V gave up 7 bases and J gave up 0 bases, with 9 bases separating them. CDR1 and CDR2 from the germline V gene are SNHLY and FYNNEI. The CDR3 runs 14 residues.

V and J are TRBV29-1 and TRBJ2-2, with a weak D call TRBD2 (6 bases). Germline assignment: CDR1 SQVTM and CDR2 ANQGSEA. V lost 7 bases and J 5 bases, leaving 14 bases between the germline ends. CDR3 length: 13 residues. CDR3 residues: CSAGVPWTGELFF. CDR3 sequence (DNA): TGCAGCGCGGGGGTCCCTTGGACCGGGGAGCTGTTTTTT.

This clone appeared a single time. This rearrangement joins TRBV10-1 to TRBJ2-5, with TRBD2 identical over 8 bases. Germline V CDR1 and CDR2: WNHNN, SYGVQD (reference sequence). The CDR3 runs 16 residues. V shed 10 bases, J shed 4 bases, and the junction held 17 bases outside the gene matches. CDR3 residues: CANSTLAGLRGETQYF. The CDR3 bases are TGCGCCAACTCTACCTTAGCGGGATTGCGGGGAGAGACCCAGTACTTC.

V and J are TRBV5-1 and TRBJ1-5; D call uncertain. Trimming cost V 0 bases and J 1 base, with 8 bases left between them. Germline V CDR1 and CDR2: SGHRS, YFSETQ. This CDR3 has 15 residues. Here the CDR3 reads CASSLDPGSNQPQHF. The CDR3 bases are TGCGCCAGCAGCTTGGATCCGGGAAGCAATCAGCCCCAGCATTTT.

The rearrangement joins TRBV27 to TRBJ2-3; D might be TRBD1 (6 bases). The V gene's germline CDR1 is MNHEY and CDR2 SMNVEV (reference sequence). Trimming left V 5 bases short and J 2 bases short, with 14 bases between. This CDR3 is built from 15 residues. Written as DNA, the CDR3 is TGTGCCAGCAGTAATCAGGGGTCGGACACAGATACGCAGTATTTT. This codes for CASSNQGSDTDTQYF.

The chain joins TRBV6-5 to TRBJ1-1; D perhaps matches TRBD1 (5 bases). In germline, CDR1 is MNHEY, CDR2 SVGAGI. Trimming took off 2 bases at V and 4 bases at J, with 14 bases between the two ends. This CDR3 comprises 15 residues. In nucleotides, the CDR3 is TGTGCCAGCAGTTACCGTCAGGGAGGAGGCACTGAAGCTTTCTTT. This encodes CASSYRQGGGTEAFF.

The rearrangement links TRBV5-8 to TRBJ1-1; D is unresolved. V lost 4 bases and J 0 bases, leaving 13 bases between the germline ends. Germline CDR1 is SGHTS and CDR2 is YDEGEE. The CDR3 is 15 residues long. The CDR3 spells CASSPPAGLNTEAFF. The CDR3 DNA is TGTGCCAGCAGCCCACCCGCGGGTCTGAACACTGAAGCTTTCTTT.